Here is one T cell receptor beta chain with its context. Its antigen is as yet unknown. Trimming cost V 2 bases and J 4 bases, with 15 bases left between them. Germline lookup yields CDR1 MGHRA and CDR2 YSYEKL. The CDR3 runs to 16 residues. Indicated time point: week 11, during vaccination. Doses comprised 300 ug of mutant IDH1 20-mer peptide each, plus topical imiquimod. This sample was taken from a study of a mutant IDH1 vaccine in newly diagnosed glioma. TCRdb's copy holds only in-frame clones and misses some; the assay was immunoSEQ multiplex PCR. The sample has 40,000 to 55,000 clones; around nine tenths are singletons.

The clonotype was recovered from a man aged 50-59 years with glioma. The chain has TRBV4-1 and TRBJ2-1; a weak D match, TRBD2 (6 bases). The source material was PBMCs, sampled from a glioma patient whose treatment included an IDH1 peptide vaccine. DNA of the CDR3: TGCGCCAGCAGCCAATTCCCGGCGGGGAGGTACAATGAGCAGTTCTTC. It is translated as CASSQFPAGRYNEQFF.